A selection of T cell receptor beta chains follows, all from one sample in a study of T cell clones after liver transplantation. Data came from immunoSEQ multiplex PCR; TCRdb stores just in-frame clones and leaves some out. The table has tens of thousands of clones, around two thirds seen once; the top ten hold over 2.5%. The input for sequencing was CD4+ T cells from blood, taken at the roughly 15-month timepoint. These receptors all come from a human patient who received a liver transplant. Some T cells may arise from the graft donor. The CDR3 runs from the conserved cysteine through the conserved F or W. The D gene is left open where the match is weak. Clone size is not always given. Where it is, it says once, few, many or a class for expanded clones.

>TRBV18|TRBJ2-3|TRBD2|NA
CASSPGLAGPDTQYF
TGTGCCAGCTCACCGGGACTAGCGGGACCAGATACGCAGTATTTT
>TRBV6-6|TRBJ1-4|TRBD1|once
CASRNRGFEKLFF
TGTGCCAGCAGGAACAGGGGATTTGAAAAACTGTTTTTT
>TRBV7-2|TRBJ1-1|NA|NA
CASSLIRGRAEAFF
TGTGCCAGCAGCTTAATTAGGGGTAGGGCTGAAGCTTTCTTT
>TRBV5-5|TRBJ1-1|NA|NA
CASSFRTSNTEAFF
TGTGCCAGCAGCTTTCGGACAAGCAACACTGAAGCTTTCTTT
>TRBV6-5|TRBJ2-6|NA|NA
CASSYSSGRGANVLTF
TGTGCCAGCAGTTACTCCTCAGGGAGAGGGGCCAACGTCCTGACTTTC
>TRBV9|TRBJ2-5|TRBD2|NA
CASSVGFGGSQETQYF
TGTGCCAGCAGCGTTGGGTTCGGGGGGTCCCAAGAGACCCAGTACTTC
>TRBV9|TRBJ2-3|NA|NA
CPSSASGASTDTQYF
TGTCCTTCCTCCGCTTCGGGGGCCTCTACTGATACGCAGTATTTT
>TRBV6-6|TRBJ1-2|NA|NA
CASSSRQAFNYGYTF
TGTGCCAGCAGTTCCCGACAGGCTTTCAACTATGGCTACACCTTC
>TRBV7-9|TRBJ2-3|NA|NA
CASSLAGATDTQYF
TGTGCCAGCAGCTTAGCCGGAGCAACAGATACGCAGTATTTT
>TRBV7-9|TRBJ2-7|NA|NA
CASSLDIRAVYEQYF
TGTGCCAGCAGCTTAGATATCAGGGCGGTCTACGAGCAGTACTTC
>TRBV6-5|TRBJ2-1|NA|NA
CASSPRAINYNEQFF
TGTGCCAGCAGCCCCCGGGCCATCAACTACAATGAGCAGTTCTTC
>TRBV7-2|TRBJ2-1|NA|NA
CASSLGLSWEQFF
TGTGCCAGCAGCTTGGGACTTAGCTGGGAGCAGTTCTTC
>TRBV6-5|TRBJ2-5|NA|few
CASSYSILERGETQYF
TGTGCCAGCAGTTACTCGATCTTGGAGAGGGGAGAGACCCAGTACTTC
>TRBV11-2|TRBJ1-2|NA|NA
CASSLQGSRGYTF
TGTGCCAGCAGCTTACAGGGATCGAGAGGCTACACCTTC
>TRBV2|TRBJ2-1|NA|NA
CASSEVGSGRHNEQFF
TGTGCCAGCAGTGAAGTGGGAAGCGGGCGACACAATGAGCAGTTCTTC
>TRBV5-1|TRBJ2-5|TRBD1|NA
CASSPDRGRTGTQYF
TGCGCCAGCAGCCCCGACAGGGGCCGCACGGGGACCCAGTACTTC
>TRBV2|TRBJ1-4|NA|NA
CASSFDGEKLFF
TGTGCCAGCAGTTTCGATGGTGAAAAACTGTTTTTT
>TRBV4-3|TRBJ2-1|NA|many
CASSQVTRANEQFF
TGCGCCAGCAGCCAAGTCACGAGGGCCAATGAGCAGTTCTTC
>TRBV27|TRBJ1-3|NA|NA
CASSLSVSGNTIYF
TGTGCCAGCAGTTTGTCGGTTTCTGGAAACACCATATATTTT
>TRBV7-9|TRBJ1-1|NA|NA
CASSATAEAFF
TGTGCCAGCAGCGCCACGGCTGAAGCTTTCTTT
>TRBV28|TRBJ1-6|TRBD1|NA
CASSLPLQGAHGSPLHF
TGTGCCAGCAGCCTTCCCTTACAGGGGGCCCATGGTTCACCCCTCCACTTT
>TRBV18|TRBJ2-3|TRBD2|NA
CASSPPGLAGGDTQYF
TGTGCCAGCTCACCACCAGGACTAGCGGGAGGAGATACGCAGTATTTT
>TRBV7-9|TRBJ2-3|TRBD2|NA
CASSSVGLVSDTQYF
TGTGCCAGCAGCTCAGTGGGACTAGTTTCAGATACGCAGTATTTT
>TRBV7-9|TRBJ2-5|TRBD1|few
CASSPTGNRPETQYF
TGTGCCAGCAGCCCGACAGGGAACCGTCCAGAGACCCAGTACTTC